The source of this TCR beta chain is a study of early T cells in non-severe SARS-CoV-2 infection (dated by TCRdb to the early 2020s). At the level of the whole study: Because TCR sequencing relied on bulk RNA taken from unsorted whole blood, pairing of alpha and beta chains was not possible. What the research found in general, with its limitations: VDJdb matching was skewed toward anti-spike CD8 responses and likely underestimated virus-specific expansions, missing private and CD4 specificities.

A case-control design nested within a healthcare worker cohort in London, UK, was used, with weekly nasopharyngeal swab PCR tests and blood sampling performed. Healthcare workers were recruited between 23 and 31 March 2020, during the week of the UK lockdown, and were followed weekly for up to roughly 15 weeks. Libraries were made using 5' RACE. Sequencing used a NextSeq 500. In the TCR library protocol, unique molecular identifiers were attached to individual cDNA molecules to correct for PCR bias and sequencing error. Both TCR alpha and beta chains were sequenced, and tight co-correlation was observed between alpha and beta sequence abundances in each sample. Regarding the original processing steps: Decombinator V4 was used to annotate TCR sequences for V gene, J gene and CDR3. Expanded TCRs were defined as changing significantly between any two time points under a Poisson model with p below 0.0001. TCR abundances were normalised to the total number of TCRs sequenced per sample and expressed as counts per million. TRAV1-2 paired with TRAJ12, TRAJ20 or TRAJ33 defined MAIT TCRs, while TRAV10 paired with TRAJ18 defined iNKT TCRs. VDJdb, accessed on 1 November 2021, was searched for TCRs annotated for CMV, EBV and SARS-CoV-2, and TCRs annotated for more than one antigen were excluded. TCRdb reran the public reads through fastp at Q25 and MiXCR, keeping productive beta chains. Rows with a matching CDR3 protein are joined into one entry that keeps the most common DNA and genes. What appears here as the V and J calls and clone size reflects TCRdb's work, not the paper's. In all, the sample holds 56,000 or so distinct CDR3 sequences, and approximately 15% of those were seen once. Of the sample, 4.1% is held by the ten largest clones.

Via the germline V gene, CDR1 is SGHRS and CDR2 YFSETQ. The CDR3 starts with the cysteine, ends with the phenylalanine, and has 18 residues. Of the read, only the CDR3 DNA is kept; its 54 bases are in frame from base 1. Trimmed from V: 9 bases; trimmed from J: 3 bases; junction bases lacking a gene match: 22. This clonotype occurred a few times. What this receptor recognizes is not known. Base qualities are not at hand, and no much larger clone is one base apart. The chain links TRBV5-1 with TRBJ2-7; TRBD1 agrees with 9 junctional bases. The sample consisted of whole blood, taken at baseline. This clonotype originated in an adult who was a healthcare worker with PCR-confirmed SARS-CoV-2 infection or an uninfected control (not recorded which). The DNA sequence is TGCGCCAAGGCGGTGGACAGGGGTCCGTCGGTGTTATGCTACGAGCAGTACTTC. This sequence encodes CAKAVDRGPSVLCYEQYF. The reference TRBV5-1 and TRBJ2-7 proteins fill in what lies around the CDR3, so the full variable domain reads KAGVTQTPRYLIKTRGQQVTLSCSPISGHRSVSWYQQTPGQGLQFLFEYFSETQRNKGNFPGRFSGRQFSNSRSEMNVSTLELGDSALYLCAKAVDRGPSVLCYEQYFGPGTRLTVT.